This T cell receptor beta chain was identified during a study of shared clonotypes between healthy human individuals. Germline loops: CDR1 MDHEN, CDR2 SYDVKM. The CDR3 sequence is 17 residues long. The V segment lost 4 bases and the J segment 5 bases; nucleotides outside the gene matches: 9. Authors' processing steps: Filtering differed, since immunoSEQ gave only junction sequences and no quality scores. The assay was immunoSEQ multiplex PCR, and TCRdb's table has in-frame clones only and misses some. V, J and clone size derive from that table, while D and trimming were established from the DNA sequence. The data show 950,000 to 1,100,000 clones, with about 70% seen just once and about 1.5% held by the top ten.

This TCR was recovered from a man between 18 and 29 years old in good health. J is TRBJ2-1 and V is TRBV28; 12 bases agree with TRBD2. The sample comprised memory CD4+ T cells sorted from blood. The subset is: CD45RA-negative fraction. CDR3 coding DNA: TGTGCCAGCAGTTCAGGACTAGCGGGGCCAAAAAACAATGAGCAGTTCTTC. The encoded protein is CASSSGLAGPKNNEQFF.